These 12 T cell receptor beta chains were all obtained from the same sample, sequenced in a study of blood T cells in healthy people across ages. Then a second PCR, running about 6 to 12 cycles, was carried out with a sample-barcoded 5' primer and a J-beta primer mix. One entry per CDR3 protein results from TCRdb running MiXCR on the 5' RACE reads. The table shows 1.5 million to 2 million distinct CDR3 sequences, with approximately 50% occurring only once. The sample comprised blood. Receptors were obtained from a woman in her 40s in good health.

The chain carries TRBV11-3 and TRBJ2-3, with 9 nucleotides matching TRBD2. The CDR3 covers 16 residues. The V gene end was trimmed by 5 bases and the J gene end by 6 bases; junction bases not matched to a gene: 12. Germline V CDR1 and CDR2: SGHNT, YENEEA. In nucleotides, the CDR3 is TGTGCCAGCAGCCCCGGACTAGCGAGTGTGAAGGATACGCAGTATTTT. Protein sequence: CASSPGLASVKDTQYF.

This clonotype occurred a few times. The genes are TRBV4-3 and TRBJ1-4, with a tentative D call TRBD1 (6 bases). There are 18 residues in the CDR3. Germline loops: CDR1 LGHNA, CDR2 YSLEER. Trimming stripped 4 bases from V and 6 bases from J, with 24 bases between. CDR3 protein: CASSPRSGGRYVDEKLFF. CDR3 in DNA: TGCGCCAGCAGCCCCCGTTCGGGGGGGCGCTACGTGGATGAAAAACTGTTTTTT.

A few counts support this clonotype. The gene calls are TRBV6-2 or TRBV6-3 and TRBJ2-7, with TRBD2 matching 9 bases. V was pared by 7 bases and J by 3 bases, with 7 bases of the junction left unmatched. The CDR3 is 14 amino acids. Germline-derived CDR1 and CDR2 are MNHEY and SVGEGT. In DNA, the CDR3 is TGTGCCAGCACCGTAGCGGGGGTACTCTACGAGCAGTACTTC. Residues: CASTVAGVLYEQYF.

The chain combines TRBV20-1 with TRBJ2-3; 12 nucleotides align to TRBD2. With 5 bases clipped from V and 8 bases from J, the junction kept 8 bases outside the gene matches. The CDR3 loop spans 14 amino acids. The germline gives CDR1 DFQATT, CDR2 SNEGSKA (reference sequence). The CDR3 sequence: CSAGQGLAGTTQYF. DNA of the CDR3: TGCAGTGCTGGGCAAGGACTAGCGGGGACTACGCAGTATTTT.

This clonotype was observed a handful of times. The genes are TRBV12-3 or TRBV12-4 and TRBJ2-1, with D unresolved. CDR3 size: 13 residues. Trimming shortened V by 5 bases and J by 6 bases, and 11 bases separated the two germline ends. DNA of the CDR3: TGTGCCAGCAGTCGTATTTGGGGCAATGAGCAGTTCTTC. This encodes CASSRIWGNEQFF.

In this sample, this clonotype turned up a few times. The CDR3 nucleotides are TGTGCCAGCAGAGAAAGGACAGGCGGGTCAGAGACCCAGTACTTC. Residues: CASRERTGGSETQYF. The chain employs TRBV2 and TRBJ2-5; 7 bases align to TRBD1. This CDR3 contains 15 residues. The ends lost 6 bases at V and 4 bases at J; junction bases unmatched: 11. Germline V gene lookup returns CDR1 SNHLY and CDR2 FYNNEI.

This clonotype was counted between two and nine times. This chain joins TRBV11-2 and TRBJ2-3; D remains unclear. Trimming removed 2 bases at V and 2 bases at J, with 8 bases between. The CDR3 sequence is 14 residues long. Per the germline V gene, CDR1 is SGHAT and CDR2 is FQNNGV. CDR3 bases: TGTGCCAGCAGCTTATTGCGGTCCACAGATACGCAGTATTTT. Residues: CASSLLRSTDTQYF.

This clonotype was seen a handful of times. The chain couples TRBV7-2 to TRBJ2-5, with D unclear. CDR1 and CDR2 from the germline V gene are SGHTA and FQGNSA. This CDR3 contains 14 residues. Between the trimmed V and J ends, which lost 1 base and 7 bases, there was a span of 13 bases. CDR3 DNA sequence: TGTGCCAGCAGCTTAGGGGCGCTGGCCGGGACCCAGTACTTC. As protein: CASSLGALAGTQYF.

The chain's CDR3 is CASSARGGAGDTQYF. The CDR3 nucleotides read TGTGCCAGCAGTGCGCGAGGGGGCGCAGGAGATACGCAGTATTTT. The chain links TRBV25-1 to TRBJ2-3; TRBD1 aligns across 7 bases. This CDR3 region has 15 residues. V dropped 4 bases and J dropped 5; count of bases not matched to a gene: 9. From germline, CDR1 is MGHDK and CDR2 SYGVNS.

This clonotype was seen a few times. The V call is TRBV7-2, the J call TRBJ2-5, with 11 bases fitting TRBD2. The CDR3 totals 16 residues. CDR1 is SGHTA, CDR2 FQGNSA, per germline. Trimming removed 0 bases from V and 3 bases from J; junction bases left unmatched: 3. The CDR3 region is CASSLAGLAVKETQYF. CDR3 sequence (DNA): TGTGCCAGCAGCTTAGCGGGACTAGCGGTAAAAGAGACCCAGTACTTC.

The chain carries TRBV7-2 and TRBJ1-2, with D possibly being TRBD1 (6 bases). The CDR3 runs to 17 residues. In germline, CDR1 is SGHTA, CDR2 FQGNSA. Trimming took off 5 bases at V and 6 bases at J, with 25 bases between the two ends. The CDR3 nucleotides read TGTGCCAGCAGCCCCCACAGGGTTATTGATGCAGCGGATGGCTACACCTTC. This translates into CASSPHRVIDAADGYTF.

Only a few counts were recorded for this clonotype. For the CDR3, the DNA is TGCGCCAGCAGCTCAGGGGAGTTCTACGAGCAGTACTTC. Amino acid sequence: CASSSGEFYEQYF. The chain joins TRBV5-1 to TRBJ2-7, with TRBD1 as a possible D gene (6 bases). The CDR3 length is 13 residues. Trimming pared 3 bases from V and 3 bases from J, leaving 10 bases between. Germline-derived CDR1 and CDR2 are SGHRS and YFSETQ.